This T cell receptor beta chain was found in a study of radiation and T cells in renal cell carcinoma. About the research overall: Nephrectomy followed 15 Gy stereotactic body radiation by 4 weeks.

TCRdb keeps only in-frame clones here, not all; method: immunoSEQ multiplex PCR. This table has around 86,000 clones, 80% to 90% appearing once. Time point defined: blood 2 weeks post-SBRT. Noted treatment: 15 Gy SBRT to primary tumor, nephrectomy 4 weeks later. This CDR3 contains 13 residues. Trimming took off 5 bases at V and 5 bases at J, with 12 bases between the two ends. Germline CDR1 LNHDA, CDR2 SQIVND (reference sequence). Sequencing used blood, obtained from a patient whose treatment included radiotherapy and nephrectomy. The clonotype comes from a woman aged 45 to 65 with renal cell carcinoma. The chain has TRBV19 and TRBJ1-2; D not resolved. The CDR3 reads CASSPVQKYGYTF. CDR3 bases: TGTGCCAGTAGTCCGGTACAGAAGTATGGCTACACCTTC.